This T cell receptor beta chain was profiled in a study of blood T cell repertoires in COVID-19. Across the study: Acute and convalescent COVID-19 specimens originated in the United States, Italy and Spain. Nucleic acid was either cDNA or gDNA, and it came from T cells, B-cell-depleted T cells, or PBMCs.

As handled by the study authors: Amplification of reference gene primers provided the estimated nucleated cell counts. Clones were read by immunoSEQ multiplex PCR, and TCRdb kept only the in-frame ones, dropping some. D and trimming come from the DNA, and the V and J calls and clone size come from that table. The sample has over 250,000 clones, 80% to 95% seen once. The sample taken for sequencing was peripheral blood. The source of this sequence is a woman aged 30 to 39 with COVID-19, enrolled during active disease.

The CDR3 is CASSQDLVFTGEDGYTF. The CDR3 DNA reads as TGCGCCAGCAGCCAAGATCTAGTATTCACAGGGGAGGATGGCTACACCTTC. The rearrangement uses TRBV4-1 and TRBJ1-2, with TRBD1 matching 7 bases. In germline, CDR1 is MGHRA, CDR2 YSYEKL. The CDR3 totals 17 residues. V gave up 0 bases and J gave up 6 bases; unmatched junction bases: 13.